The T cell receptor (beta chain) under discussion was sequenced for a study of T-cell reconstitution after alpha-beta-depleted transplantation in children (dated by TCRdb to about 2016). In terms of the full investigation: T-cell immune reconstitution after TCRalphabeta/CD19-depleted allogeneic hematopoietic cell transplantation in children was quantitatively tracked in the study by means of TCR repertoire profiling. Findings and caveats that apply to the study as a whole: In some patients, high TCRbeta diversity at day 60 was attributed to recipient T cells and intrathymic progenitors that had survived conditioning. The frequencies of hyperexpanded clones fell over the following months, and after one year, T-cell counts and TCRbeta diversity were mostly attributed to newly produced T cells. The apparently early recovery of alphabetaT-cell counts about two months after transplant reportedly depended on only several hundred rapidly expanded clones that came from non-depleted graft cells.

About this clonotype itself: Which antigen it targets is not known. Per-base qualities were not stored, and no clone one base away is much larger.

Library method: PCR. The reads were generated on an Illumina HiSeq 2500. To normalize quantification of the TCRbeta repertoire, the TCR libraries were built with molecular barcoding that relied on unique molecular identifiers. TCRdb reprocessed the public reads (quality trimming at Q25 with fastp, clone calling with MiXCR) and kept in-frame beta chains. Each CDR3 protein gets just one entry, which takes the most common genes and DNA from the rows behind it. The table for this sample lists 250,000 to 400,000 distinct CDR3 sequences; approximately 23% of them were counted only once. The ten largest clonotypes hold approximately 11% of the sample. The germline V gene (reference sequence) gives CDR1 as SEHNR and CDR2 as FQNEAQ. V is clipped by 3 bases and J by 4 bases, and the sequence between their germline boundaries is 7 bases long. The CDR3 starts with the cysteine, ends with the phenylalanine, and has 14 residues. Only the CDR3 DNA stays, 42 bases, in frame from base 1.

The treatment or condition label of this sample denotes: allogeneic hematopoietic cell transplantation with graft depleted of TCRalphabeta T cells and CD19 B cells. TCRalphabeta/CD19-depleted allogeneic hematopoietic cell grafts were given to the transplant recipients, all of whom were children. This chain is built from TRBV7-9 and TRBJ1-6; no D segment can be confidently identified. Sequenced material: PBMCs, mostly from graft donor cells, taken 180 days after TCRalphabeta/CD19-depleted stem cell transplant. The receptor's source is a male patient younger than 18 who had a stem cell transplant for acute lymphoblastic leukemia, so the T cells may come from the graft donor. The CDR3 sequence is CASSFGGYNSPLHF. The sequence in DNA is TGTGCCAGCAGCTTCGGAGGGTATAATTCACCCCTCCACTTT.